The clone carrying this TCR beta chain was counted a few times. Its antigen is not identified. Germline CDR1 and CDR2: SGHNT and YYREEE (reference sequence). The germline V and J ends were trimmed by 5 bases and 2 bases, with 16 bases remaining between them. This CDR3 comprises 15 residues. In patients aged 18 to 65, hyperthyroidism was newly diagnosed, with duration under 2 months. The data are from a study of T cells in Graves' hyperthyroidism and ophthalmopathy. Study summary: Initial diagnosis, before any treatment, was when peripheral blood was collected. Study-wide results and caveats: The majority of expanded thyroid clonotypes above 0.001 also appeared in blood. By a 13 V-J model, ophthalmopathy was set apart from stable hyperthyroidism.

Amplified TCR beta CDR3 regions came from RNA transcripts. First-round RT-PCR targeting the TCR CDR3 was performed with the HTBI primer set. TCRdb fed the multiplex PCR reads into MiXCR, producing one record per CDR3 protein. The data hold 350,000 to 400,000 distinct CDR3 sequences, with 14% to 15% observed a single time. Source material: blood. The sequence came from a woman aged 25 to 45 with Graves' hyperthyroidism. This chain links TRBV5-4 with TRBJ1-1; perhaps TRBD1 as D (5 bases). The CDR3 DNA is TGTGCCAGCAGACCCGGTCAGGGAAGAAACACTGAAGCTTTCTTT. Amino acid sequence: CASRPGQGRNTEAFF.